Following are 5 T cell receptor beta chains from one sample sequenced in a study of beta chain features in type 1 diabetes. Study findings and constraints: Patients with Type 1 diabetes showed moderately but significantly shorter TCRB CDR3s in all four CD4+ subsets.

The antigens these receptors bind are not known. cDNA synthesis used the whole RNA isolate, giving expressed TCRB sequences. The protocol was immunoSEQ multiplex PCR, while the TCRdb copy is restricted to in-frame clones and leaves out a portion. The sample holds over 200,000 clones; approximately 11% are singletons and the top ten take around 0.017%. Sequencing was done on a sample of naive CD4+ T cells from blood. The source is a man in his thirties or forties with type 1 diabetes.

This chain connects TRBV6-5 to TRBJ1-5, with a possible D match to TRBD1 (5 bases). The V end lost 5 bases, the J end lost 3 bases, and 8 bases lay between the germline ends. Per germline, CDR1 MNHEY and CDR2 SVGAGI. This CDR3 comprises 13 residues. The CDR3 nucleotides are TGTGCCAGCAGTGTACAGGTCAATCAGCCCCAGCATTTT. Protein: CASSVQVNQPQHF.

The chain combines TRBV19 with TRBJ2-2; D not resolved. The CDR3 covers 14 residues. Germline CDR1 is LNHDA and CDR2 is SQIVND (reference sequence). Trimming left V 1 base short and J 0 bases short, with 3 bases between. CDR3 in amino acids: CASSIVTNTGELFF. The CDR3 DNA is TGTGCCAGTAGTATAGTCACGAACACCGGGGAGCTGTTTTTT.

The chain combines TRBV11-2 with TRBJ2-5; D is perhaps TRBD1 (5 bases). V was trimmed by 0 bases and J by 0 bases, leaving 8 bases between them. Germline CDR1 and CDR2: SGHAT and FQNNGV. The CDR3 spans 15 residues. CDR3 sequence: CASSLEARDQETQYF. CDR3 nucleotides: TGTGCCAGCAGCTTAGAGGCCAGGGACCAAGAGACCCAGTACTTC.

The V and J genes are TRBV29-1 and TRBJ1-2; D gene unclear. Germline values: CDR1 SQVTM, CDR2 ANQGSEA. The V end lost 3 bases, the J end lost 3 bases, and 14 bases lay between the germline ends. The CDR3 sequence is 14 residues long. The DNA of the CDR3 is TGCAGCGTTGATGATAGTAAACGGTACTATGGCTACACCTTC. This translates into CSVDDSKRYYGYTF.

With respect to this clone: Different DNA sequences within this sample yield the same CDR3. The CDR3 bases are TGCGCCAGCAGCTTGGACAGGGAATACGAGCAGTACTTC. This sequence encodes CASSLDREYEQYF. The chain recombines TRBV5-1 with TRBJ2-7; D possibly corresponds to TRBD1 (6 bases). This CDR3 spans 13 amino acids. The V gene lost 0 bases and the J gene lost 4 bases, with 8 bases spanning the gap. The germline gives CDR1 SGHRS, CDR2 YFSETQ.